This TCR beta chain originates from a study of cytomegalovirus exposure and HLA in healthy donors (dated by TCRdb to the late 2010s). In terms of the full investigation: An earlier analysis of approximately 640 of the donors reported 276 Gb of sequence data and more than 90 million unique TCR beta sequences from 150 million to 200 million T cells. Class I and class II HLA loci were covered by the typing at four-digit resolution. In a later genetic analysis, genome-wide SNP genotypes for about three fifths of the roughly 670 donors were used, and that subset was treated as a discovery cohort. Donor age, sex, ethnicity and CMV serostatus were compiled together with the repertoire data. High-throughput TCR immunosequencing, statistical association of individual TCRs with disease status, and machine learning were combined to predict cytomegalovirus infection status. Among the roughly 400 genotyped donors, approximately 77% belonged to the genetic ancestry cluster associated with self-reported Caucasian donors. Using immunosequencing, the study profiled T cell repertoires from 666 subjects and related those repertoires to cytomegalovirus serostatus. In a later analysis, previously published TCR beta repertoires from 500 to 750 donors were re-analyzed and high-resolution HLA genotyping was added so that TCR occurrence patterns could be studied. The number of donors typed differed by locus, with 629-630 for A, B, C, DRB1 and DQB1, around 500 for DQA1, nearly 610 for DPA1, and about 450 for DPB1. Four to six DR-DQ haplotypes were handled as single units for association and clustering, since linkage in the cohort was strong. Among about 400 genotyped donors of the cohort, an average of roughly 230,000 unique TCR beta nucleotide sequences was sequenced per donor, of which about 18% were non-productive. Every repertoire in the discovery cohort had been generated on one and the same sequencing platform. About 320 gigabases of sequencing data and tens of millions of unique TCR sequences were included in an early release covering roughly 700 HLA-typed donors. An earlier analysis of about 600 of the donors used high-throughput TCR beta sequencing to judge whether each TCR beta V gene segment behaved as functional or pseudogenic. Along with the approximately 600-subject first cohort, a separate validation cohort of over a hundred different subjects was used. In the later analysis, no new phenotypic data were used to find candidate immune exposures; instead, reliance was placed on TCR beta sequences and their occurrence across donors. The study aimed to test whether signatures of past pathogen exposure could be identified by cataloging public T cell receptors.

Summary of the overall study and its limitations: In a later analysis, the rate of TCR association differed among HLA loci, with DRB1 alleles having the most associated TCRs and HLA-C alleles having the fewest. In both the original and validation cohorts, the classifier was reported to diagnose cytomegalovirus status with high specificity and sensitivity. The cohort was sequenced for TCR beta chains only, and without alpha or paired-chain data the features that could be detected were limited. In a later analysis, HLA-associated TCR beta chains were found to be more clonally expanded and to have lower generation probabilities than equally common non-associated chains. A further reported finding was that TCR beta sequences accurately predicted the HLA-A and HLA-B alleles for most subjects in the first cohort. Correlated functional status among segregating V segments might reflect linkage disequilibrium, but an unknown experimental factor could not be ruled out. Because some donors lacked HLA typing at each locus, the association tests relied only on the typed subset. A later analysis found that most CMV-associated TCR beta chains appeared HLA-restricted, with HLA associations seemingly driven largely by CMV exposure. Some IMGT-functional V segments, including TRBV6-2 and TRBV6-3, could not be distinguished by the 87-base-pair reads and were therefore excluded. A cluster of highly shared sequence variants was judged likely to be a technical artifact of the sequencing pipeline. Assigning TCR associations to individual alleles was difficult when HLA alleles, especially DR and DQ, strongly co-occurred. It was suggested by the authors that the approach could potentially be generalized to other disease states and immunological phenotypes. A total of roughly 160 TCR beta chains were listed by the study as associated with cytomegalovirus. Immune exposure information for the cohort was limited to CMV serostatus. Three of the identified cytomegalovirus-associated TCR beta chains were confirmed in vitro to be specific for cytomegalovirus antigens. Most TCR sequences were seen in very few donors, while some public TCRs were found in many individuals. According to a later genetic analysis, donors in an Asian-associated ancestry cluster had fewer N-insertions in productive TCRs than the approximately 650-donor mean. The earlier analysis of some 540 of the donors excluded approximately 15 rarely observed V segments, including chromosome 9 orphons, because counts were too low. Sequencing depth was assumed to be roughly uniform across donors in the presence/absence analyses, though that assumption may not hold. An association between a missense DCLRE1C variant and V-gene and J-gene trimming of TCR beta chains was found in a later genetic analysis and replicated in an independent cohort. Several of the top co-occurrence clusters appeared to be linked to parvovirus B19, influenza, CMV and Epstein-Barr virus, according to a later analysis. In a later analysis, 15,000 to 20,000 TCR beta sequences were associated with specific HLA alleles at a false discovery rate of 0.05. In an earlier analysis of some 540 of the donors, most TCR beta V segments appeared in productive rearrangements about 87% or about 30% of the time, broadly matching IMGT annotations.

On this clone: No cognate antigen has been identified for it. No per-base quality is available; no much larger clone lies one base away.

The V end loses 0 bases and the J end loses 4 bases, and a stretch of 9 bases separates them. For CDR1 and CDR2, the germline V gene lists SGDLS and YYNGEE. Taken from cysteine to phenylalanine, the CDR3 has 14 residues. Only the CDR3 region is kept as DNA, spanning 42 bases read in frame from base 1. The cohort was made up of 500 to 800 healthy bone marrow donors. All cohort members were sampled while nominally healthy, although unrecorded immune exposures were likely present. The donor tested CMV seronegative, placing the donor among the 350 or so seronegative members of the cohort. A peripheral blood sample was provided by each donor, and peripheral blood mononuclear cells were used for TCR beta sequencing. Genomic DNA extraction from the blood cell samples was performed with the Qiagen DNeasy Blood Extraction Kit. Libraries were constructed by the immunoSEQ multiplex PCR assay. For the multiplex PCR, a mixture combining 60 forward primers for TCR Vbeta segments and 13 reverse primers for TCR Jbeta segments was used. A multiplex PCR assay on genomic DNA amplified the CDR3 region of rearranged TCR beta genes. Amplified TCR beta libraries were sequenced as 87-base-pair reads on the Illumina HiSeq System. In the authors' own workflow: In a later analysis, tens of millions of unique TCR beta chains were counted across the roughly 700 repertoires, and approximately 11 million of these chains were shared by at least two donors. Raw reads were error-corrected and collapsed into unique sequences by a nearest-neighbor algorithm in which closely related sequences were merged to remove PCR and sequencing errors. CDR3 sequences were aligned to IMGT reference sequences to assign V, D and J gene segments. Each retained sequence needed at least a six-nucleotide match to both a V gene segment and a J gene segment. Rearrangements were called productive when the CDR3 lacked stop codons and stayed in frame with V and J; all others were non-productive. CDR3 was defined according to IMGT convention as the region running from the second conserved V-encoded cysteine to the conserved J-encoded phenylalanine. Sequences without an unambiguous match to a single V gene segment were excluded from the earlier analysis of several hundred of the donors. In an earlier analysis of some 590 of the donors, a V segment was called functional when productive rearrangements were above 56.7%, and segregating when the standard deviation between donors exceeded 5%. A statistical classification framework was built for diagnosing cytomegalovirus status from the catalog of TCR beta chain sequences. A later analysis assigned V and J genes by comparing TCR nucleotide sequences with IMGT/GENE-DB human TR gene sequences. Using the TCRdist pipeline, a later analysis assigned CDR3 sequences along with most-parsimonious VDJ recombination scenarios. A later analysis defined each TCR beta chain by its CDR3 amino acid sequence plus V-gene family, and excluded reads lacking a unique V-gene family. As a way to deal with suspected cross-contamination and a sequencing artifact, a later analysis dropped 450 to 700 nucleotide sequences that were highly shared and had low generation probability. A later analysis calculated a clonal expansion index for each public chain from normalized within-repertoire ranks of inferred template counts. In a later analysis, generation probabilities were computed using a VDJ recombination model fitted to out-of-frame rearrangements, and the results were checked against IGoR. In a later analysis, TCR-TCR, TCR-HLA and TCR-CMV co-occurrence was scored with hypergeometric tests, and a repertoire-size bias correction was applied to TCR pairs. A later analysis estimated false discovery rates by permuting HLA or CMV assignments 20 times. In a later analysis, co-occurring TCRs were grouped with DBSCAN, and TCRdist sequence similarity was added when clustering was performed within HLA-allele-positive subsets. Repertoires with fewer than 30,000 or more than 120,000 public chains were left out of co-occurrence clustering, as were several repertoires with anomalous nucleotide sharing. Held by TCRdb, this immuneACCESS table contains in-frame sequences only and omits some clones. Under half of the omission traces to an unresolved V gene where checked; the cause of the rest is unknown. For V, J and clone size, that table is used; D and trimming come from the DNA. This sample has 100,000 to 150,000 clones in its table, and approximately 85% of those were observed once. More than 1.5% of the sample goes to the ten largest clones.

Material: PBMCs. The chain employs TRBV9 and TRBJ2-3; TRBD2 is a possible D gene, resting on 6 matching bases. The source is a boy younger than 18 in good health and CMV-seronegative. For the CDR3, the sequence is CASSVGGEADTQYF. The nucleotide sequence is given as TGTGCCAGCAGCGTAGGGGGGGAGGCAGATACGCAGTATTTT.